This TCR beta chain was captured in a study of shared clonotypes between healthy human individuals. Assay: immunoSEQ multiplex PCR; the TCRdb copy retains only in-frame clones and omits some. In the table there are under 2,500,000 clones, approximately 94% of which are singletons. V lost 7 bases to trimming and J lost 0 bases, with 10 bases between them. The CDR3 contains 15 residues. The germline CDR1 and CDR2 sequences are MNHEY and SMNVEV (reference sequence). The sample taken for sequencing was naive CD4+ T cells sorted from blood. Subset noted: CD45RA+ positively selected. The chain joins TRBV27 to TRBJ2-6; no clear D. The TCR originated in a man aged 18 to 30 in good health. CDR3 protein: CASTLRYSGANVLTF. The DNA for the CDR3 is TGTGCCAGCACCCTACGGTACTCTGGGGCCAACGTCCTGACTTTC.